This TCR beta chain was documented in a study of blood T cell repertoires in COVID-19 (dated by TCRdb to the early 2020s). For the study in its entirety: Samples from collaborators originated in the United States, Italy and Spain and spanned both the acute and convalescent phases of COVID-19. The prospective study material was composed of cDNA or gDNA derived from T cells, B-cell-depleted T cells, or PBMCs. The dataset comprised deeply sampled blood TCRbeta repertoires from subjects exposed to, actively infected with, or recovered from COVID-19. The repertoires were made available in a free public database intended to serve as a resource for research on the immune response to SARS-CoV-2. Samples came from the ongoing ImmuneRACE study (first 160 participants) plus 1,254 subjects from 6 global collaborators. Sample metadata almost always included a de-identified subject ID, COVID-19 status, age in years and sex. Where HLA class I and class II types were available, the types were taken from metadata supplied by the sample provider, not from assay-based typing. What the work shows at the level of the full study, not this receptor alone: Clinical and demographic metadata were provided uncurated, with the amount varying by source and participant.

In regard to this clone: What antigen it recognizes has not been identified. Base qualities are not provided; no much larger clone lies one nucleotide away.

Participants in the prospective study were aged roughly 18 to 95 years, lived in 20 to 30 United States geographic areas, and enrolled through a virtual design. Cohort assignment in the prospective study relied on participant-reported clinical history from a screening survey and a study questionnaire. Each participant in the prospective study had whole blood, serum and a nasopharyngeal or oropharyngeal swab collected by mobile phlebotomists. Prospective study participants could optionally give additional blood draws and questionnaires over an approximately 2-month period. Blood samples from the prospective study were shipped frozen or at room temperature prior to DNA extraction. TCRbeta CDR3 regions were amplified from genomic DNA using the immunoSEQ Assay, a bias-controlled multiplex PCR. The authors processed their data as follows. The number of nucleated cells in each sample was estimated from the amplification of reference gene primers within the assay. To quantify the absolute abundance of each unique TCRbeta CDR3 rearrangement, sequence reads were collapsed and filtered. For each sample, productive Simpson clonality was calculated as the square root of Simpson's diversity index across productive rearrangements. In its TCRdb copy, this immuneACCESS table keeps in-frame sequences only and misses some clones. Where compared with another copy, unresolved V genes explain less than half of these, and the others have no known cause. The V and J calls and clone size are taken from that table; D and trimming were inferred from the DNA. This sample gives a few hundred thousand clones in total; around 87% of them show up just once. Clones ranked in the top ten supply about 1.8% of the sample.

The CDR3 runs 15 residues from the cysteine to the phenylalanine. This entry keeps only the CDR3 DNA: 45 bases, framed from base 1. V loses 4 bases at its end and J loses 12 bases; junction bases beyond the gene matches: 15. Reading the germline V gene (reference sequence) gives CDR1 SGHNT and CDR2 YYREEE. The receptor was isolated from a woman aged 18-30 years with acute COVID-19. Sequenced: PBMCs or T cells enriched from blood (not recorded which). Recombination connected TRBV5-4 to TRBJ2-3; TRBD2 fits 9 bases in the junction. The bases are TGTGCCAGCAGCACCGGGACTAGCAAGCATTTTGGACAGTATTTT. It codes for CASSTGTSKHFGQYF. Where the CDR3 stops, the reference TRBV5-4 and TRBJ2-3 genes take over; the full variable domain is ETGVTQSPTHLIKTRGQQVTLRCSSQSGHNTVSWYQQALGQGPQFIFQYYREEENGRGNFPPRFSGLQFPNYSSELNVNALELDDSALYLCASSTGTSKHFGQYFGPGTRLTVL.